Below are 18 T cell receptor beta chains sequenced from a single sample in a study of T-cell reconstitution after alpha-beta-depleted transplantation in children (dated by TCRdb to 2016 to 2018). The sample's treatment or condition, from its label and the paper: allogeneic hematopoietic cell transplantation with graft depleted of TCRalphabeta T cells and CD19 B cells. The library relied on PCR. Sequencing took place on an Illumina HiSeq 2500. TCR libraries were prepared with molecular barcoding, using unique molecular identifiers to normalize TCRbeta repertoire quantification. TCRdb reran the public reads through fastp at Q25 and MiXCR, keeping productive beta chains. Entries that share a CDR3 protein sequence are merged under the most common genes and DNA. Across this sample there are about 1,000,000 distinct CDR3 sequences, with roughly 29% seen only once. Together, the top ten hold about 28% of the sample.

The sequenced sample was PBMCs, mostly from graft donor cells, obtained 360 days after TCRalphabeta/CD19-depleted stem cell transplant. These receptor sequences come from a boy under three years old who had a stem cell transplant for SCID, so the T cells may come from the graft donor.

This clonotype has ten or more counts. The junction does not match germline at one end; this may be a read error. The rearrangement uses TRBV5-1 and TRBJ1-1; no definite D call. This CDR3 contains 13 residues. Germline V gene data show CDR1 as SGHRS and CDR2 as YFSETQ. The CDR3 DNA reads as TGTGCCAGCAGTTTGGAGAGGAACACTGAAGCTTTCTTT. Its protein is CASSLERNTEAFF.

The V and J genes are TRBV6-5 and TRBJ2-7, with 7 bases that match TRBD2. The V gene's germline CDR1 is MNHEY and CDR2 SVGAGI. The CDR3 length is 15 residues. V shed 1 base and J 7 bases; nucleotides not matched to a gene: 10. The CDR3 region has the DNA TGTGCCAGCAGTTACTGGCCCGGGACGGGGGGAGAGCAGTACTTC. Residues: CASSYWPGTGGEQYF.

This chain connects TRBV20-1 to TRBJ2-3, with 7 bases matching TRBD2. V lost 0 bases to trimming and J lost 11 bases; unmatched junction nucleotides: 11. The length of the CDR3 is 14 residues. Germline CDR1 DFQATT, CDR2 SNEGSKA (reference sequence). The CDR3 protein is CSAREALRERGQYF. The CDR3 DNA reads as TGCAGTGCTAGAGAAGCCTTGCGGGAGAGGGGGCAGTATTTT.

This chain uses TRBV20-1 with TRBJ2-1; the D is unclear. Germline V CDR1 and CDR2: DFQATT, SNEGSKA (reference sequence). V was cut by 3 bases and J by 8 bases, with 14 bases left in between. CDR3 length: 13 residues. The CDR3 DNA follows: TGCAGTGCTAGGGGCCTCCCCGGCGATGAGCAGTTCTTC. This translates into CSARGLPGDEQFF.

V usage is TRBV11-1 and J usage is TRBJ2-1; perhaps TRBD2 as D (5 bases). V lost 3 bases to trimming and J lost 0 bases, with 12 bases between them. Germline V gene sequence: CDR1 SGHAT, CDR2 FQDESV (reference sequence). This CDR3 spans 16 amino acids. CDR3 in amino acids: CASSFRTVDSYNEQFF. The DNA for the CDR3 is TGTGCCAGCAGCTTTCGGACTGTGGACTCCTACAATGAGCAGTTCTTC.

This clonotype was observed a single time. This chain uses TRBV5-6 with TRBJ2-5, with D unresolved. CDR1 is SGHDT and CDR2 is YYEEEE in the germline V gene. The CDR3 runs to 14 residues. V lost 0 bases and J 2 bases, leaving 8 bases between the germline ends. The CDR3 loop is CASSLGVRQETQYF. CDR3 DNA: TGTGCCAGCAGCTTGGGGGTTCGGCAAGAGACCCAGTACTTC. Full variable domain (missing parts from reference TRBV5-6 and TRBJ2-5): DAGVTQSPTHLIKTRGQQVTLRCSPKSGHDTVSWYQQALGQGPQFIFQYYEEEERQRGNFPDRFSGHQFPNYSSELNVNALLLGDSALYLCASSLGVRQETQYFGPGTRLLVL.

The chain carries TRBV10-3 and TRBJ1-1; D is undetermined. Germline CDR1 is ENHRY and CDR2 is SYGVKD. This CDR3 has 17 amino acids. V was cut by 0 bases and J by 1 base, with 15 bases left in between. The DNA of the CDR3 is TGTGCCATCAGTGAGTCGAAAAACCGTGGGCCGAACACTGAAGCTTTCTTT. It encodes CAISESKNRGPNTEAFF.

Turning to this clonotype: The DNA is left out, because the CDR3 cannot be placed on it with certainty; the CDR3 is given as TCRdb lists it. V usage is TRBV28 and J usage is TRBJ1-5; TRBD1 is taken as the D call from the table, unchecked against the DNA. The germline V gene has CDR1 MDHEN and CDR2 SYDVKM. Both ends counted, the CDR3 spans 14 residues. CDR3: CASSSSRVGGPQHF.

V is TRBV6-2 or TRBV6-3 and J is TRBJ1-2; no definite D call. CDR3 size: 15 residues. Deletions cut 4 bases from V and 8 bases from J, with 20 bases between. The germline CDR1 and CDR2 sequences are MNHEY and SVGEGT. CDR3 sequence: CASSSHLPALKGYTF. The CDR3 coding sequence is TGTGCCAGCAGTTCCCACCTGCCGGCCCTGAAGGGCTACACCTTC.

This sequence joins TRBV30 and TRBJ2-7, with D hard to call. V dropped 3 bases and J dropped 4 bases, with 19 bases sitting between them. This CDR3 has 15 residues. Per the germline V gene, CDR1 is GTSNPN and CDR2 is SVGIG (reference sequence). The CDR3 nucleotides are TGTGCCTGGAGCCGCCGGGCCCAGTTAAGGTACGAGCAGTACTTC. It specifies CAWSRRAQLRYEQYF.

The chain recombines TRBV7-8 with TRBJ2-3; D call uncertain. Trimming cost V 2 bases and J 8 bases, with 8 bases left between them. There are 12 residues in the CDR3. CDR1 and CDR2 from the germline V gene are SGHVS and FQNEAQ. The CDR3 coding sequence is TGTGCCAGCAGCTTATCCCGATCTACGCAGTATTTT. This translates into CASSLSRSTQYF.

The chain links TRBV5-1 to TRBJ2-1, with 11 bases lining up with TRBD1. Germline trimming cut 5 bases from V and 8 bases from J; bases unmatched to any gene: 6. The length of the CDR3 is 14 residues. Looked up from germline, CDR1 is SGHRS and CDR2 is YFSETQ. Here the CDR3 DNA reads TGCGCCAGCAGTCGGGACAGGGGGACACATGAGCAGTTCTTC. Amino acid sequence: CASSRDRGTHEQFF.

This chain connects TRBV12-3 or TRBV12-4 to TRBJ2-2; tentatively, D is TRBD1 (5 bases). The CDR3 has 15 amino acids. Trimming left V 3 bases short and J 1 base short, with 9 bases between. The DNA of the CDR3 is TGTGCCAGCAGTTTGTCACAGGTGAACACCGGGGAGCTGTTTTTT. Its protein is CASSLSQVNTGELFF.

The chain joins TRBV12-3 or TRBV12-4 to TRBJ2-7; no definite D call. The CDR3 contains 12 residues. V lost 5 bases to trimming and J lost 3 bases, with 8 bases between them. Written as DNA, the CDR3 is TGTGCCAGCAGTCAGACTCGCTACGAGCAGTACTTC. Translated, it gives CASSQTRYEQYF.

The rearrangement joins TRBV5-1 to TRBJ1-1; D is possibly TRBD1 (5 bases). Trimming pared 6 bases from V and 6 bases from J, leaving 18 bases between. Germline CDR1 SGHRS, CDR2 YFSETQ. This CDR3 spans 14 amino acids. The CDR3 DNA sequence: TGCGCCAGCAACTTACGGGGGGAGAGCGCTGAAGCTTTCTTT. Its protein is CASNLRGESAEAFF.

The V call is TRBV20-1, the J call TRBJ1-5, with 9 nucleotides matching TRBD1. V trimming: 0 bases; J trimming: 6 bases; junction bases outside the gene matches: 3. CDR1 is DFQATT and CDR2 is SNEGSKA in the germline V gene (reference sequence). The length of the CDR3 is 14 residues. CDR3 sequence: CSARERQGVQPQHF. The CDR3 region has the DNA TGCAGTGCTAGAGAAAGACAGGGGGTTCAGCCCCAGCATTTT.

This rearrangement joins TRBV7-8 to TRBJ2-6, with TRBD1 identical over 7 bases. The V and J ends lost 3 bases and 0 bases, in that order; junction bases with no gene match: 8. Germline CDR1 is SGHVS and CDR2 is FQNEAQ. This CDR3 contains 18 residues. CDR3 bases: TGTGCCAGCAGCTTGGGGACAGCCTTTCTCTCTGGGGCCAACGTCCTGACTTTC. It yields the protein CASSLGTAFLSGANVLTF.

This chain links TRBV20-1 with TRBJ2-7; the match to TRBD1 covers 7 bases. This CDR3 has 16 amino acids. J lost 3 bases, V lost 6 bases, and 17 bases had no gene match. The germline CDR1 and CDR2 sequences are DFQATT and SNEGSKA (reference sequence). The chain's CDR3 is CSAETDRDSPFYEQYF. The CDR3 nucleotides are TGCAGTGCCGAAACCGACCGGGACAGTCCCTTCTACGAGCAGTACTTC.